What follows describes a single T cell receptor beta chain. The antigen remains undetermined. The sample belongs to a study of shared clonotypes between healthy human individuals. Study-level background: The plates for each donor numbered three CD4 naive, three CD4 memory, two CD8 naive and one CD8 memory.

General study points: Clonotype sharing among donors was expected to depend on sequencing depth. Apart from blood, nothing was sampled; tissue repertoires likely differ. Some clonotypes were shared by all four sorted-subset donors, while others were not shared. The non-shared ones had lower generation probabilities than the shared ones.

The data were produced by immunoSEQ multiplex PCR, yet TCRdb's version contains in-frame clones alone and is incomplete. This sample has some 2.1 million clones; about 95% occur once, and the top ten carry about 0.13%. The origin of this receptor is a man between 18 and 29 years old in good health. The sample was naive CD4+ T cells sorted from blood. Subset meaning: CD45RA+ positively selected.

DNA of the CDR3: TGTGCCAGCAGCTTGGAGGGCCCTGACGGGGAGCTGTTTTTT. Residues: CASSLEGPDGELFF. The chain is built from TRBV9 and TRBJ2-2; perhaps TRBD2 as D (6 bases). Germline V gene data show CDR1 as SGDLS and CDR2 as YYNGEE. The CDR3 loop spans 14 amino acids. Trimming removed 4 bases at V and 7 bases at J, with 14 bases between.